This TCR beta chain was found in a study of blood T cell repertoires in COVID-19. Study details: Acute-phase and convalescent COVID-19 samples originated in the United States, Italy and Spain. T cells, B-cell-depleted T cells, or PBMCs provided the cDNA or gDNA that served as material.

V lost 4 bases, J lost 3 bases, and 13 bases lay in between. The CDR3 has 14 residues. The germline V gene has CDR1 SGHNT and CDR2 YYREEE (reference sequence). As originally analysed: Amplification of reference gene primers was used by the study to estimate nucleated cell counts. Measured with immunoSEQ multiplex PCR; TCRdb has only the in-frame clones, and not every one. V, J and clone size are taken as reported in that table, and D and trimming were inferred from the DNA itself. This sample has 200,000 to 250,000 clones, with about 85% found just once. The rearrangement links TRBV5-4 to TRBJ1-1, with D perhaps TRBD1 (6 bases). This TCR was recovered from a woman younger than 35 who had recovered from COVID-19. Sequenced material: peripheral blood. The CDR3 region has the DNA TGTGCCAGCAGCCTGTCCGGGGGGCACACTGAAGCTTTCTTT. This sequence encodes CASSLSGGHTEAFF. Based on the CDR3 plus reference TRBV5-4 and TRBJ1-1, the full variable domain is ETGVTQSPTHLIKTRGQQVTLRCSSQSGHNTVSWYQQALGQGPQFIFQYYREEENGRGNFPPRFSGLQFPNYSSELNVNALELDDSALYLCASSLSGGHTEAFFGQGTRLTVV.